A selection of T cell receptor beta chains follows, all from one sample in a study of T-cell memory formation after mild COVID-19. TCRdb re-called the 5' RACE reads through MiXCR, storing one row per CDR3 protein. This sample has hundreds of thousands of distinct CDR3 sequences, with around 27% found just once. The sequencing sample was made of PBMCs or a T cell subset sorted from them (not recorded which). The origin of the receptors is an adult woman who had mild COVID-19 (a few samples of this study predate the infection). Cell type and time point are not known. The CDR3 runs from the conserved cysteine through the conserved F or W. A D gene is named only where the DNA matches it firmly. Part of the rows lack a size; the others show once, few, many or a class for expanded clones.

v_call: TRBV11-2
clone_size: .
d_call: TRBD1
j_call: TRBJ2-1
cdr3_nt: TGTGCCAGCCGAAAGCCCCCGGGGACAGGGTCGAATGAGCAGTTCTTC
cdr3_aa: CASRKPPGTGSNEQFF

v_call: TRBV20-1
clone_size: .
d_call: TRBD2
j_call: TRBJ2-3
cdr3_nt: TGCAGTGCTAGAGACCTAGCGGGGGGGCCGGGTACGCAGTATTTT
cdr3_aa: CSARDLAGGPGTQYF

v_call: TRBV20-1
clone_size: once
d_call: .
j_call: TRBJ2-1
cdr3_nt: TGCAGTGCTAGACGGTCTCGGACAGAAAACTACAATGAGCAGTTCTTC
cdr3_aa: CSARRSRTENYNEQFF

v_call: TRBV2
clone_size: few
d_call: .
j_call: TRBJ2-1
cdr3_nt: TGTGCCAGCAGAGCCCATGGGACTTCATACAATGAGCAGTTCTTC
cdr3_aa: CASRAHGTSYNEQFF

v_call: TRBV7-9
clone_size: .
d_call: .
j_call: TRBJ1-2
cdr3_nt: TGTGCCAGCAGCTTAGCGCCCGAGGGGGGAACCTATGGCTACACCTTC
cdr3_aa: CASSLAPEGGTYGYTF

v_call: TRBV18
clone_size: .
d_call: TRBD1
j_call: TRBJ2-7
cdr3_nt: TGTGCCAGCTCACCATACCCGACAGGGGGCAGCGAGCAGTACTTC
cdr3_aa: CASSPYPTGGSEQYF

v_call: TRBV7-6
clone_size: .
d_call: .
j_call: TRBJ2-7
cdr3_nt: TGTGCCAGCAGCTTATCGGCGGGATTTAACTACGAGCAGTACTTC
cdr3_aa: CASSLSAGFNYEQYF

v_call: TRBV6-1
clone_size: .
d_call: .
j_call: TRBJ1-1
cdr3_nt: TGTGCCAGCAGATGGGCGGTGAACACTGAAGCTTTCTTT
cdr3_aa: CASRWAVNTEAFF

v_call: TRBV13
clone_size: .
d_call: .
j_call: TRBJ2-7
cdr3_nt: TGTGCCAGCAGCGACGGGTCTGCTACCTACGAGCAGTACTTC
cdr3_aa: CASSDGSATYEQYF

v_call: TRBV4-3
clone_size: .
d_call: .
j_call: TRBJ2-7
cdr3_nt: TGCGCCAGCAGCCAAGATGACGGGAGCCCCTACGAGCAGTACTTC
cdr3_aa: CASSQDDGSPYEQYF

v_call: TRBV5-1
clone_size: .
d_call: .
j_call: TRBJ1-2
cdr3_nt: TGCGCCAGCAGCACGGGTGGGAACTATGGCTACACCTTC
cdr3_aa: CASSTGGNYGYTF

v_call: TRBV18
clone_size: few
d_call: .
j_call: TRBJ2-4
cdr3_nt: TGTGCCAGCTCAGGACCCCCCGGCGAAAACATTCAGTACTTC
cdr3_aa: CASSGPPGENIQYF

v_call: TRBV5-4
clone_size: .
d_call: TRBD1
j_call: TRBJ2-5
cdr3_nt: TGTGCCAGCAGCCCTGAAGGCACAGGGGGCGGGATAGAGACCCAGTACTTC
cdr3_aa: CASSPEGTGGGIETQYF

v_call: TRBV7-6
clone_size: .
d_call: TRBD2
j_call: TRBJ2-3
cdr3_nt: TGTGCCAGCAGCTGGCCGGGACTAGCGGGGGCCACAGATACGCAGTATTTT
cdr3_aa: CASSWPGLAGATDTQYF

v_call: TRBV5-1
clone_size: many
d_call: TRBD2
j_call: TRBJ2-7
cdr3_nt: TGCGCCAGCAGCTTGGGATGGGGGGGTTCGGCCTACGAGCAGTACTTC
cdr3_aa: CASSLGWGGSAYEQYF

v_call: TRBV24-1
clone_size: .
d_call: .
j_call: TRBJ2-6
cdr3_nt: TGTGCCACCAGTGATAGCGGCACTGGGGCCAACGTCCTGACTTTC
cdr3_aa: CATSDSGTGANVLTF

v_call: TRBV30
clone_size: .
d_call: .
j_call: TRBJ2-1
cdr3_nt: TGTGCCTGGAGTATAAACCGGGACTTCCAACAGTTCTTC
cdr3_aa: CAWSINRDFQQFF

v_call: TRBV6-6
clone_size: many
d_call: .
j_call: TRBJ1-3
cdr3_nt: TGTGCCAGCAGCCTGGGCCAGGGCAGCTCTGGAAACACCATATATTTT
cdr3_aa: CASSLGQGSSGNTIYF

v_call: TRBV9
clone_size: .
d_call: TRBD1
j_call: TRBJ2-1
cdr3_nt: TGTGCCAGCAGCGCCCCGGGACAGGCATTCAATGAGCAGTTCTTC
cdr3_aa: CASSAPGQAFNEQFF

v_call: TRBV10-3
clone_size: few
d_call: .
j_call: TRBJ2-5
cdr3_nt: TGTGCCATCAGTGCGGCAGGGGCCGTATCCAAGGCGGAGACCCAGTACTTC
cdr3_aa: CAISAAGAVSKAETQYF

v_call: TRBV15
clone_size: few
d_call: TRBD1
j_call: TRBJ2-2
cdr3_nt: TGTGCCACCAGTCCCCACGGGACAGGGACCACCGGGGAGCTGTTTTTT
cdr3_aa: CATSPHGTGTTGELFF

v_call: TRBV6-5
clone_size: .
d_call: .
j_call: TRBJ1-1
cdr3_nt: TGTGCCAGCAGTCATCTGGACAGCAACACTGAAGCTTTCTTT
cdr3_aa: CASSHLDSNTEAFF

v_call: TRBV12-5
clone_size: few
d_call: .
j_call: TRBJ2-5
cdr3_nt: TGTGCTAGTGCCCCCCATCACGGGGATACTGATAAAGAGACCCAGTACTTC
cdr3_aa: CASAPHHGDTDKETQYF